These 18 T cell receptor beta chains came from one sample sequenced in a study of T cells in Graves' hyperthyroidism and ophthalmopathy (dated by TCRdb to about 2019). The library was obtained by multiplex PCR. The run used an Illumina HiSeq 2000. The TCR beta CDR3 regions were amplified from the RNA transcripts. A first-round RT-PCR of the TCR CDR3 used the HTBI primer set with the Qiagen OneStep RT-PCR kit. TCRdb reworked the public reads: Q25 trimming with fastp, MiXCR clone assembly, productive beta chains retained. CDR3 protein duplicates are merged, each entry listing the most common genes and DNA. A total of fewer than 650,000 distinct CDR3 sequences appear in this sample, about 14% of them only once. Around 4% of the sample is in the top ten clones. Sample: blood. The receptors stem from a woman aged 40 to 50 with Graves' ophthalmopathy.

This clonotype was found many times. V is TRBV19 and J is TRBJ1-5; no clear D. Between the trimmed V and J ends, which lost 3 bases and 7 bases, there was a span of 10 bases. CDR1 and CDR2 from the germline V gene are LNHDA and SQIVND (reference sequence). This CDR3 comprises 13 residues. CDR3 loop: CASSIAPIQPQHF. DNA of the CDR3: TGTGCCAGTAGTATTGCACCCATCCAGCCCCAGCATTTT.

This clonotype appeared many times. The CDR3 DNA is TGTGCCAGCAGGGGCAGCGGAGGCTACGAGCAGTACTTC. Protein product: CASRGSGGYEQYF. The rearrangement joins TRBV6-2 or TRBV6-3 to TRBJ2-7; D perhaps matches TRBD2 (5 bases). This CDR3 region has 13 residues. Trimming stripped 6 bases from V and 3 bases from J, with 12 bases between. CDR1 and CDR2 (germline): MNHEY, SVGEGT.

This clonotype came up many times. V and J are TRBV6-5 and TRBJ2-7; tentative D call: TRBD1 (7 bases). Per germline, CDR1 MNHEY and CDR2 SVGAGI. Deletions cut 4 bases from V and 4 bases from J, with 14 bases between. CDR3 length: 14 amino acids. The CDR3 loop is CASSWTEGAYEQYF. CDR3 DNA: TGTGCCAGCAGTTGGACGGAGGGGGCTTACGAGCAGTACTTC.

This clonotype was detected ten times or more. The rearrangement links TRBV6-2 or TRBV6-3 to TRBJ1-1; 7 bases map to TRBD1. Per the germline V gene, CDR1 is MNHEY and CDR2 is SVGEGT. CDR3 length: 14 residues. Trimming removed 0 bases from V and 7 bases from J; junction bases left unmatched: 5. This chain's CDR3 is CASSYSGTAYEAFF. CDR3 nucleotide sequence: TGTGCCAGCAGTTACTCCGGGACAGCTTATGAAGCTTTCTTT.

This clonotype was observed at least ten times. The chain is built from TRBV28 and TRBJ2-4; 8 bases match TRBD2. The germline gives CDR1 MDHEN, CDR2 SYDVKM. The length of the CDR3 is 13 residues. V trimming: 6 bases; J trimming: 6 bases; junction bases outside the gene matches: 4. The CDR3: CASSHGLANIQYF. The CDR3 bases are TGTGCCAGCAGCCATGGACTAGCAAACATTCAGTACTTC.

This clonotype was observed many times. This chain links TRBV19 with TRBJ2-7, with 9 bases aligning to TRBD1. Germline V lookup: CDR1 LNHDA, CDR2 SQIVND (reference sequence). The CDR3 extends over 16 amino acids. V shed 3 bases and J 4 bases; nucleotides not matched to a gene: 10. CDR3 coding DNA: TGTGCCAGTAGTATCGGACAGGGGTTCGCTATTTACGAGCAGTACTTC. Translated: CASSIGQGFAIYEQYF.

At least ten counts were recorded for this clonotype. This chain joins TRBV7-9 and TRBJ1-2, with 7 bases aligning to TRBD1. J lost 4 bases, V lost 8 bases, and 7 bases had no gene match. The CDR3 contains 13 residues. Per the germline V gene, CDR1 is SEHNR and CDR2 is FQNEAQ (reference sequence). The CDR3: CASGIGQAYGYTF. CDR3 sequence (DNA): TGTGCCAGCGGTATTGGACAGGCCTATGGCTACACCTTC.

This clonotype was counted at least ten times. DNA for the CDR3: TGTGCCAGCAGTTACTCGATTGGGCTCGACAATCAGCCCCAGCATTTT. Amino acid sequence: CASSYSIGLDNQPQHF. The gene calls are TRBV6-2 or TRBV6-3 and TRBJ1-5; no firm D call. In germline, CDR1 is MNHEY, CDR2 SVGEGT. CDR3 length: 16 amino acids. Trimming removed 0 bases at V and 3 bases at J, with 12 bases between.

This clonotype was observed once. The J gene is TRBJ2-5, the V gene TRBV11-2; 10 bases fit TRBD2. Germline V CDR1 and CDR2: SGHAT, FQNNGV. Unmatched junction bases numbered 3, after V lost 5 bases and J lost 3 bases. The CDR3 loop spans 14 amino acids. CDR3 amino acids: CASSTLAGEETQYF. The CDR3 nucleotides are TGTGCCAGCAGCACCCTAGCGGGGGAAGAGACCCAGTACTTC. The full variable domain, with the rest looked up from reference TRBV11-2 and TRBJ2-5, is EAGVAQSPRYKIIEKRQSVAFWCNPISGHATLYWYQQILGQGPKLLIQFQNNGVVDDSQLPKDRFSAERLKGVDSTLKIQPAKLEDSAVYLCASSTLAGEETQYFGPGTRLLVL.

This sequence joins TRBV12-3 or TRBV12-4 and TRBJ1-6, with 9 nucleotides matching TRBD1. This CDR3 comprises 15 residues. Germline trimming cut 4 bases from V and 10 bases from J; bases unmatched to any gene: 8. This CDR3 is CASSSPGTGNSPLHF. DNA of the CDR3: TGTGCCAGCAGTTCCCCCGGGACAGGGAACTCACCCCTCCACTTT.

This clonotype was recorded many times. The chain carries TRBV12-3 or TRBV12-4 and TRBJ2-4, with D uncertain. The CDR3 is made up of 15 amino acids. V lost 2 bases, J lost 4 bases, and 12 bases lay in between. CDR3 in DNA: TGTGCCAGCAGTTTAAATCTTGGAGAAAAAAACATTCAGTACTTC. Translated: CASSLNLGEKNIQYF.

This clonotype was seen at least ten times. The CDR3 sequence: CASSLADRPYGYTF. Here the CDR3 DNA reads TGTGCCAGCAGCTTAGCGGACAGGCCCTATGGCTACACCTTC. The chain carries TRBV7-2 and TRBJ1-2, with TRBD1 identical over 7 bases. V shed 0 bases and J 4 bases; nucleotides not matched to a gene: 2. This CDR3 is built from 14 residues. The germline V gene encodes CDR1 SGHTA and CDR2 FQGNSA.

V is TRBV6-4 and J is TRBJ1-3, with TRBD1 matching 7 bases. Losses at the gene ends were 5 bases for V and 3 bases for J; bases not matched to a gene: 25. The length of the CDR3 is 21 residues. CDR1 and CDR2 (germline): MRHNA, SNTAGT. The CDR3 protein is CASSPARRGGEIKVDGNTIYF. In DNA, the CDR3 is TGTGCCAGCAGTCCCGCCCGTAGAGGGGGCGAGATTAAAGTTGATGGAAACACCATATATTTT.

This clonotype was seen more than once but under ten times. One base away lies a much larger clone, so this may be a sequencing read error. The chain links TRBV5-1 to TRBJ2-7, with a possible D match to TRBD2 (5 bases). The CDR3 length is 14 residues. Germline V gene data show CDR1 as SGHRS and CDR2 as YFSETQ. The CDR3 spells CASSLGRGYYEQCF. The CDR3, as DNA: TGCGCCAGCAGCTTGGGACGGGGATACTACGAGCAGTGCTTC.

This clonotype was recorded many times. The chain combines TRBV30 with TRBJ2-7; D call uncertain. This CDR3 comprises 12 residues. V was shortened by 2 bases and J by 8 bases, with 13 bases between the two germline ends. The V gene's germline CDR1 is GTSNPN and CDR2 SVGIG (reference sequence). The CDR3 region has the DNA TGTGCCTGGAGTCGAGGCGAGTTCCAGCAGTACTTC. Its protein product is CAWSRGEFQQYF.

Ten or more counts support this clonotype. The chain uses TRBV29-1 and TRBJ1-2, with D maybe TRBD1 (5 bases). The CDR3 has 15 amino acids. From germline, CDR1 is SQVTM and CDR2 ANQGSEA. V shed 0 bases and J shed 8 bases, with 19 bases lying between them. CDR3 sequence: CSVEDPDMVSPGYTF. Here the CDR3 DNA reads TGCAGCGTTGAAGATCCGGACATGGTGTCGCCAGGCTACACCTTC. The full variable domain, rest sourced from reference TRBV29-1 and TRBJ1-2, is SAVISQKPSRDICQRGTSLTIQCQVDSQVTMMFWYRQQPGQSLTLIATANQGSEATYESGFVIDKFPISRPNLTFSTLTVSNMSPEDSSIYLCSVEDPDMVSPGYTFGSGTRLTVV.

V gene TRBV19 combines with J gene TRBJ1-1; tentatively, D is TRBD1 (5 bases). The CDR3 is 13 amino acids. The germline V gene encodes CDR1 LNHDA and CDR2 SQIVND (reference sequence). V was shortened by 7 bases and J by 2 bases, with 11 bases between the two germline ends. CDR3 loop: CASTRGGNTEAFF. The DNA of the CDR3 is TGTGCCAGTACGAGGGGCGGAAACACTGAAGCTTTCTTT.

This clonotype was detected ten times or more. V gene TRBV6-5 combines with J gene TRBJ2-7; weak D call: TRBD2 (6 bases). Germline CDR1 and CDR2: MNHEY and SVGAGI. CDR3 length: 14 residues. The V end was cut by 2 bases, the J end by 4 bases, with 12 bases between. In DNA form, the CDR3 reads TGTGCCAGCAGTTACGACGGAGGGCCTTACGAGCAGTACTTC. Translated, it gives CASSYDGGPYEQYF.